This entry is about one TCR beta chain. This sample stems from a study of blood T cell repertoires in COVID-19. A Seattle source enrolled patients during active infection and followed them longitudinally. This CDR3 has 16 residues. Germline-derived CDR1 and CDR2 are SEHNR and FQNEAQ (reference sequence). V was clipped by 5 bases and J by 6 bases, with 20 bases between them. As handled by the study authors: Amplification of reference gene primers was used by the study to estimate nucleated cell counts. Measured with immunoSEQ multiplex PCR; TCRdb has only the in-frame clones, and not every one. For V, J and clone size, that table is used; D and trimming come from the DNA. The data show under 65,000 clones, with around nine tenths seen just once and approximately 6% held by the top ten.

The chain recombines TRBV7-9 with TRBJ2-1, with D tentatively TRBD2 (6 bases). This sequence was found in a woman aged 60-75 years with COVID-19, enrolled during active disease. Specimen: peripheral blood. The CDR3 loop reads CASSPTPGSSGNEQFF. As DNA, the CDR3 is TGTGCCAGCAGCCCGACCCCCGGGAGTAGCGGCAATGAGCAGTTCTTC.